The 16 T cell receptor beta chains below all came from one sample that was sequenced in a study of breast tumors, draining lymph nodes, adjacent tissues. MiXCR, run by TCRdb on the multiplex PCR reads, gives a single entry per CDR3 protein. The sample consists of roughly 20,000 distinct CDR3 sequences, more than 25% of them appearing once. Material: breast tumor tissue. All receptors come from a female donor with breast cancer. Some clones in this sample may be carry-over from other donors' samples.

This clonotype came up many times. This chain connects TRBV11-3 to TRBJ1-1; D gene uncertain. This CDR3 is 13 amino acids long. V was pared by 5 bases and J by 1 base, with 8 bases between. CDR1 is SGHNT and CDR2 is YENEEA in the germline V gene. The CDR3 here is CASSAKWNTEAFF. The CDR3, as DNA: TGTGCCAGCAGCGCGAAATGGAACACTGAAGCTTTCTTT. Filled out from reference TRBV11-3 and TRBJ1-1, the complete variable domain reads EAGVVQSPRYKIIEKKQPVAFWCNPISGHNTLYWYLQNLGQGPELLIRYENEEAVDDSQLPKDRFSAERLKGVDSTLKIQPAELGDSAVYLCASSAKWNTEAFFGQGTRLTVV.

At least ten counts were recorded for this clonotype. J is TRBJ2-2 and V is TRBV19; tentatively, D is TRBD2 (6 bases). The V and J ends lost 1 base and 6 bases respectively, with 15 bases between them. CDR1 and CDR2 (germline): LNHDA, SQIVND (reference sequence). The CDR3 consists of 16 residues. The CDR3 bases are TGTGCCAGTAGTATAGTACGGGGGAAATATTCCGGGGAGCTGTTTTTT. It codes for CASSIVRGKYSGELFF.

The J gene is TRBJ1-5, the V gene TRBV12-3 or TRBV12-4; 9 bases fit TRBD1. The length of the CDR3 is 14 residues. The trim removed 5 bases at V and 4 bases at J, leaving 3 bases unmatched. For the CDR3, the DNA is TGTGCCAGCAGTACAGGGGGCTATAATCAGCCCCAGCATTTT. It encodes CASSTGGYNQPQHF.

This clonotype has a count of ten or more. The chain joins TRBV20-1 to TRBJ2-7; 7 bases match TRBD1. CDR1 and CDR2 (germline): DFQATT, SNEGSKA (reference sequence). The CDR3 sequence is 17 residues long. J gave up 5 bases and V 3 bases, and 19 bases lay outside the gene matches. The CDR3 reads CSASPRGWNRGDDEQYF. The DNA of the CDR3 is TGCAGTGCTAGCCCCCGGGGCTGGAACAGGGGAGATGACGAGCAGTACTTC.

The sample holds many counts of this clonotype. The chain combines TRBV6-5 with TRBJ2-1; 9 bases map to TRBD2. The V gene end was trimmed by 6 bases and the J gene end by 7 bases; junction bases not matched to a gene: 10. Germline CDR1 and CDR2: MNHEY and SVGAGI. The CDR3 spans 15 residues. The CDR3 sequence is CASRTVSGRTNEQFF. The CDR3 DNA reads as TGTGCCAGCAGGACCGTTAGCGGGAGAACGAATGAGCAGTTCTTC.

About this clonotype itself: A much larger clone differs from this one at a single base, so this may be a read error. The V gene is TRBV4-3, the J gene TRBJ2-2, with TRBD2 as a possible D gene (5 bases). CDR1 LGHNA and CDR2 YSLEER come from the germline V gene. This CDR3 comprises 15 residues. V dropped 1 base and J dropped 6 bases, with 12 bases sitting between them. This CDR3 reads CASSQVQRWAGELFF. In DNA form, the CDR3 reads TGCGCCAGCAGCCAAGTTCAGCGGTGGGCCGGGGAGCTGTTTTTT.

This sequence joins TRBV29-1 and TRBJ1-1; D not certain. The CDR3 is 12 residues long. Trimming took 4 bases from V and 2 from J, leaving 8 bases between them. The V gene's germline CDR1 is SQVTM and CDR2 ANQGSEA. The CDR3 DNA sequence: TGCAGCGTTGGGCAGCGTAACACTGAAGCTTTCTTT. Amino acids: CSVGQRNTEAFF.

At least ten counts were recorded for this clonotype. The chain joins TRBV30 to TRBJ1-6; a weak D match, TRBD1 (5 bases). This CDR3 has 15 amino acids. V lost 0 bases, J lost 7 bases, and 13 bases lay in between. Germline-derived CDR1 and CDR2 are GTSNPN and SVGIG (reference sequence). CDR3 amino acids: CAWSVSWGDNSPLHF. The CDR3 DNA follows: TGTGCCTGGAGTGTATCGTGGGGGGACAATTCACCCCTCCACTTT.

This clonotype was recorded many times. The gene calls are TRBV30 and TRBJ2-1; maybe TRBD2 (6 bases). CDR1 and CDR2 (germline): GTSNPN, SVGIG (reference sequence). The CDR3 is made up of 16 amino acids. Trimming took off 0 bases at V and 2 bases at J, with 14 bases between the two ends. CDR3 sequence: CAWSVWHGSPYNEQFF. The CDR3 DNA sequence: TGTGCCTGGAGTGTATGGCACGGGAGTCCCTACAATGAGCAGTTCTTC.

The chain is built from TRBV10-3 and TRBJ2-7; D perhaps matches TRBD2 (7 bases). CDR3 length: 14 amino acids. The V gene lost 4 bases and the J gene lost 0 bases, with 10 bases spanning the gap. Per the germline V gene, CDR1 is ENHRY and CDR2 is SYGVKD. The CDR3 loop is CAISGGGGSYEQYF. The CDR3 DNA reads TGTGCCATCAGTGGAGGGGGGGGCTCCTACGAGCAGTACTTC.

The rearrangement uses TRBV20-1 and TRBJ1-2, with D unclear. Germline loops: CDR1 DFQATT, CDR2 SNEGSKA (reference sequence). The CDR3 totals 15 residues. V lost 4 bases and J lost 3, with 18 bases in between. CDR3: CSAKMAEPQHYGYTF. For the CDR3, the DNA is TGCAGTGCTAAAATGGCAGAACCACAGCACTATGGCTACACCTTC.

A remark on this clonotype: One end of the junction is discordant with germline, which a read error may explain. The chain combines TRBV20-1 with TRBJ2-7, with D possibly called TRBD1 or TRBD2 (6 bases each). The CDR3 is made up of 13 amino acids. CDR1 is DFQATT, CDR2 SNEGSKA, per germline (reference sequence). The CDR3 loop reads CSAKFSGGYGQYF. The CDR3 nucleotides read TGCAGTGCTAAATTCTCCGGGGGCTACGGGCAGTACTTC.

This clonotype occurred many times. The germline gene is not matched at one end of the junction; a read error may be the cause. This chain links TRBV12-3 or TRBV12-4 with TRBJ1-5, with TRBD1 matching 8 bases. The CDR3 spans 13 residues. As DNA, the CDR3 is TGTGCCAGCAGCCCCACAGGGGGGGGGATAATGGATTTT. This encodes CASSPTGGGIMDF.

In its sample, this clonotype ranks as medium-sized (0.01 to 0.1%). The rearrangement links TRBV7-9 to TRBJ1-2, with no clear D. Deletions cut 1 base from V and 4 bases from J, with 16 bases between. The CDR3 extends over 16 amino acids. Germline loops: CDR1 SEHNR, CDR2 FQNEAQ (reference sequence). In DNA form, the CDR3 reads TGTGCCAGCAGCTTAGGGAGACCGGACTTAGGCTATGGCTACACCTTC. This translates into CASSLGRPDLGYGYTF.

This chain joins TRBV28 and TRBJ2-2; D may be TRBD1 or TRBD2 (5 bases each). Trimming removed 6 bases at V and 1 base at J, with 18 bases between. CDR1 is MDHEN and CDR2 is SYDVKM in the germline V gene. CDR3 length equals 17 residues. CDR3 nucleotides: TGTGCCAGCAGCTTCCCCGTGGGGGACCTGAACACCGGGGAGCTGTTTTTT. The encoded protein is CASSFPVGDLNTGELFF.

This clonotype appeared many times. This chain connects TRBV19 to TRBJ2-5; D gene unclear. The germline gives CDR1 LNHDA, CDR2 SQIVND (reference sequence). V shed 3 bases and J shed 5 bases, with 13 bases lying between them. The CDR3 spans 14 residues. The CDR3 sequence: CASSMSQFGETQYF. CDR3 in DNA: TGTGCCAGTAGTATGTCACAGTTCGGGGAGACCCAGTACTTC.